This is a list of T cell receptor beta chains from one sample in a study of T cell changes during pregnancy in multiple sclerosis. Profiling relied on immunoSEQ multiplex PCR, and the TCRdb table lists in-frame clones only, not all of them. Of some 99,000 clones in the sample, approximately 95% are singletons; the top ten hold roughly 0.99%. The input for sequencing was peripheral blood, taken after pregnancy. The receptors come from a female donor with multiple sclerosis, enrolled in a pregnancy study. Each CDR3 is given with its conserved first and last residue. A D gene is named only where the DNA matches it firmly. Part of the rows lack a size; the others show once, few, many or a class for expanded clones.

v_call: TRBV19
clone_size: .
d_call: .
j_call: TRBJ2-2
cdr3_nt: TGTGCCAGTAGTAAACTAGGTTCCGGGGAGCTGTTTTTT
cdr3_aa: CASSKLGSGELFF

v_call: TRBV7-2
clone_size: .
d_call: TRBD2
j_call: TRBJ2-7
cdr3_nt: TGTGCCAGCAGCTTAGGTTTTGGCAGCGGGAGGGCCAACGAGCAGTACTTC
cdr3_aa: CASSLGFGSGRANEQYF

v_call: TRBV27
clone_size: few
d_call: TRBD1
j_call: TRBJ1-2
cdr3_nt: TGTGCCAGCAGTTCGACGGACAGGGTCGGACTATATGGCTACACCTTC
cdr3_aa: CASSSTDRVGLYGYTF

v_call: TRBV11-2
clone_size: .
d_call: TRBD1
j_call: TRBJ1-1
cdr3_nt: TGTGCCAGCAGCCAGACAGGGGATGAAGCTTTCTTT
cdr3_aa: CASSQTGDEAFF

v_call: TRBV5-6
clone_size: few
d_call: .
j_call: TRBJ1-2
cdr3_nt: TGTGCCAGCAGCTGGCCCTTGGGCTACACCTTC
cdr3_aa: CASSWPLGYTF

v_call: TRBV28
clone_size: .
d_call: .
j_call: TRBJ1-5
cdr3_nt: TGTGCCAGCAGTCCCCACAATCAGCCCCAGCATTTT
cdr3_aa: CASSPHNQPQHF

v_call: TRBV14
clone_size: .
d_call: TRBD1
j_call: TRBJ1-1
cdr3_nt: TGTGCCAGCAGCCAGAGCCTGGGACAGGGGGGGACTGAAGCTTTCTTT
cdr3_aa: CASSQSLGQGGTEAFF

v_call: TRBV4-1
clone_size: .
d_call: .
j_call: TRBJ1-4
cdr3_nt: TGCGCCAGCAGCCAAGTCCTTAATGAAAAACTGTTTTTT
cdr3_aa: CASSQVLNEKLFF

v_call: TRBV27
clone_size: .
d_call: .
j_call: TRBJ2-5
cdr3_nt: TGTGCCAGCAGTTTATCGGGCGACCAAGAGACCCAGTACTTC
cdr3_aa: CASSLSGDQETQYF

v_call: TRBV11-1
clone_size: .
d_call: TRBD2
j_call: TRBJ2-2
cdr3_nt: TGTGCCAGCAGCTCGCGGACTAGCGGGAGGGCCCCCGGGGAGCTGTTTTTT
cdr3_aa: CASSSRTSGRAPGELFF

v_call: TRBV5-1
clone_size: .
d_call: .
j_call: TRBJ2-1
cdr3_nt: TGCGCCAGCAGCTGGGGCGGGACTTCCCAAATAAATGAGCAGTTCTTC
cdr3_aa: CASSWGGTSQINEQFF